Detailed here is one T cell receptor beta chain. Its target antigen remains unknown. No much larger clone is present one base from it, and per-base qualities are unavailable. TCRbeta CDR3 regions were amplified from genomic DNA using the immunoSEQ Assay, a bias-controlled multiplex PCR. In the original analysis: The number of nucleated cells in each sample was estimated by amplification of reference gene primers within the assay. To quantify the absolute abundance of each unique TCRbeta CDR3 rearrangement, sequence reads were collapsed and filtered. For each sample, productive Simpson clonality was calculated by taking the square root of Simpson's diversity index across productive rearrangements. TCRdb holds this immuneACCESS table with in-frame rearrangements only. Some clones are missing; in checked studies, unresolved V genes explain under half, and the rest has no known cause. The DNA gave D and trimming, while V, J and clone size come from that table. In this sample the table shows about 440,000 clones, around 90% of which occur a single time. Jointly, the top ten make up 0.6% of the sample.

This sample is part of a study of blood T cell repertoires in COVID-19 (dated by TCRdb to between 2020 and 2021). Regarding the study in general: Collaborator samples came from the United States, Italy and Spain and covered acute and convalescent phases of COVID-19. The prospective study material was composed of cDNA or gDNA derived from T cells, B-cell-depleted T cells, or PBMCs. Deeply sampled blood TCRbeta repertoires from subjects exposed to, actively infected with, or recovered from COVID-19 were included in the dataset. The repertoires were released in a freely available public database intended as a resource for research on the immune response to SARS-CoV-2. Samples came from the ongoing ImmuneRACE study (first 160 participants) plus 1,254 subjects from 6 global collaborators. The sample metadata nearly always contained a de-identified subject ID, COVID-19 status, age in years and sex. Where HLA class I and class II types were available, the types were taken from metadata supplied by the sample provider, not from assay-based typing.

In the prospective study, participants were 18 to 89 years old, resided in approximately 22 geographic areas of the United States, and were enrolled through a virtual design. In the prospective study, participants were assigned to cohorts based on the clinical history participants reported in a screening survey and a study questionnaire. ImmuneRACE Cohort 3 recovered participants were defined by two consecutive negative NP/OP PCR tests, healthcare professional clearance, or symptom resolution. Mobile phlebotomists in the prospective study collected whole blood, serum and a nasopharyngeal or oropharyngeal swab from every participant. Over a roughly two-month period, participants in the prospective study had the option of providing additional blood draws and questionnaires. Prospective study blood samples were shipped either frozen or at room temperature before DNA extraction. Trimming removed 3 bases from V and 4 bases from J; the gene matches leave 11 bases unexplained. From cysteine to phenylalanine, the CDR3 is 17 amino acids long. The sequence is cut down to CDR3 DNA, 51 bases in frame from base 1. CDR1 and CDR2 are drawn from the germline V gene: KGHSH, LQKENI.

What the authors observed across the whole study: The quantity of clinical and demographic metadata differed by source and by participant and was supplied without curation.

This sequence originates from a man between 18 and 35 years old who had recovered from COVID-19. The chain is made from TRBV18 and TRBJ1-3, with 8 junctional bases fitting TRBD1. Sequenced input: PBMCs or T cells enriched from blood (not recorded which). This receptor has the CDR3 CASSPNRQGLSGNTIYF. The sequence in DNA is TGTGCCAGCTCACCTAACCGACAGGGGTTAAGCGGAAACACCATATATTTT. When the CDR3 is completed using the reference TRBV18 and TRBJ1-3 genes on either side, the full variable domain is NAGVMQNPRHLVRRRGQEARLRCSPMKGHSHVYWYRQLPEEGLKFMVYLQKENIIDESGMPKERFSAEFPKEGPSILRIQQVVRGDSAAYFCASSPNRQGLSGNTIYFGEGSWLTVV.